This T cell receptor beta chain came from a study of blood T cell repertoires in COVID-19. The overall study: In each case, the material was cDNA or gDNA derived from T cells, B-cell-depleted T cells, or PBMCs.

Measured with immunoSEQ multiplex PCR; TCRdb has only the in-frame clones, and not every one. Among approximately 170,000 clones listed, roughly nine tenths were seen once. The CDR3 is 13 amino acids. The V gene's germline CDR1 is SGHDN and CDR2 FVKESK. Trimming removed 3 bases at V and 7 bases at J, with 9 bases between. This receptor was taken from a woman in her 70s with acute or convalescent COVID-19. The chain is built from TRBV14 and TRBJ2-2; D may be TRBD2 (6 bases). Sample: peripheral blood. CDR3 sequence: CASSQRRDGELFF. The CDR3 nucleotides are TGTGCCAGCAGCCAGAGGAGGGACGGGGAGCTGTTTTTT.